The 17 T cell receptor beta chains given below trace back to one sample, sequenced in a study of response to subunit inactivated influenza vaccine. Using its own MiXCR run on the RT-PCR reads, TCRdb lists one record per CDR3 protein. The repertoire holds hundreds of thousands of distinct CDR3 sequences, with around 14% as singletons. The starting material was PBMCs from blood, obtained 11 to 12 days after vaccination. The receptors originated from a man between 50 and 59 years old who received an inactivated influenza vaccine.

This chain uses TRBV28 with TRBJ2-5; perhaps TRBD1 as D (6 bases). The V end lost 3 bases, the J end lost 5 bases, and 16 bases lay between the germline ends. Germline CDR1 MDHEN, CDR2 SYDVKM. The CDR3 has 15 residues. CDR3 region: CASSFNWAGAETQYF. The CDR3 nucleotides are TGTGCCAGCAGTTTTAACTGGGCAGGGGCGGAGACCCAGTACTTC.

This clonotype was counted only a few times. This chain connects TRBV6-5 to TRBJ2-6; D not resolved. This CDR3 contains 16 residues. Deletions cut 3 bases from V and 2 bases from J, with 11 bases between. Germline CDR1 and CDR2: MNHEY and SVGAGI. CDR3 sequence: CASSYVPQAGANVLTF. CDR3 bases: TGTGCCAGCAGTTATGTTCCTCAGGCTGGGGCCAACGTCCTGACTTTC.

V usage is TRBV20-1 and J usage is TRBJ2-5, with a tentative D call TRBD2 (5 bases). Germline assignment: CDR1 DFQATT and CDR2 SNEGSKA (reference sequence). The CDR3 sequence is 13 residues long. V was cut by 3 bases and J by 5 bases, with 13 bases left in between. DNA for the CDR3: TGCAGTGCTAGCGCGGACTTTCCGGAGACCCAGTACTTC. This translates into CSASADFPETQYF.

This clonotype was observed a few times. The rearrangement links TRBV5-4 to TRBJ1-1, with 9 bases fitting TRBD1. The CDR3 has 14 residues. Per the germline V gene, CDR1 is SGHNT and CDR2 is YYREEE (reference sequence). V gave up 3 bases and J gave up 4 bases; unmatched junction bases: 4. The CDR3 nucleotides are TGTGCCAGCAGCTGGGAGACAGGGGGCACTGAAGCTTTCTTT. Amino acids: CASSWETGGTEAFF.

This clonotype has only a few counts. V gene TRBV4-2 combines with J gene TRBJ2-7, with 7 bases aligning to TRBD1. Losses at the gene ends were 1 base for V and 1 base for J; bases not matched to a gene: 7. Germline V lookup: CDR1 LGHNA, CDR2 YNFKEQ. The CDR3 spans 16 residues. The CDR3 sequence: CASSQVSAGGSYEQYF. In nucleotides, the CDR3 is TGTGCCAGCAGCCAAGTGTCGGCAGGGGGTTCCTACGAGCAGTACTTC.

This clonotype has more than one count but fewer than ten. Compared with germline, one end of the junction differs, possibly owing to a read error. The rearrangement links TRBV20-1 to TRBJ1-5; 12 bases map to TRBD1. From germline, CDR1 is DFQATT and CDR2 SNEGSKA (reference sequence). The CDR3 runs 16 residues. The CDR3 loop is CCARPGTGGRNQPQHF. CDR3 DNA sequence: TGCTGTGCTAGACCCGGGACAGGGGGCCGCAATCAGCCCCAGCATTTT.

This clonotype appeared a few times. The chain uses TRBV27 and TRBJ2-5; 7 bases fit TRBD2. The CDR3 is 14 amino acids. V shed 4 bases and J 5 bases; nucleotides not matched to a gene: 7. The germline gives CDR1 MNHEY, CDR2 SMNVEV (reference sequence). CDR3 DNA: TGTGCCAGCAGTTCCCGGGAGGTTCGTGAGACCCAGTACTTC. Translated: CASSSREVRETQYF.

V gene TRBV10-3 combines with J gene TRBJ1-3, with D tentatively TRBD1 (6 bases). Deletions cut 3 bases from V and 0 bases from J, with 12 bases between. Germline assignment: CDR1 ENHRY and CDR2 SYGVKD. The length of the CDR3 is 16 residues. The CDR3 DNA sequence: TGTGCCATCAGTGACCACGGGACACTCTCTGGAAACACCATATATTTT. Its protein is CAISDHGTLSGNTIYF.

The CDR3 nucleotides are TGTGCCAGCAGTCCAAGGGCGGGACAGGCTAATGAGCAGTTCTTC. Its translation is CASSPRAGQANEQFF. This chain joins TRBV2 and TRBJ2-1; 8 bases align to TRBD1. Germline lookup yields CDR1 SNHLY and CDR2 FYNNEI. The CDR3 covers 15 residues. J lost 7 bases, V lost 5 bases, and 10 bases had no gene match. Full variable domain (outside the CDR3, taken from reference TRBV2 and TRBJ2-1): EPEVTQTPSHQVTQMGQEVILRCVPISNHLYFYWYRQILGQKVEFLVSFYNNEISEKSEIFDDQFSVERPDGSNFTLKIRSTKLEDSAMYFCASSPRAGQANEQFFGPGTRLTVL.

The chain is built from TRBV7-2 and TRBJ2-6; D may be TRBD2 (5 bases). From germline, CDR1 is SGHTA and CDR2 FQGNSA. The CDR3 contains 14 residues. CDR3 region: CATRGRSGANVLTF. In DNA form, the CDR3 reads TGTGCTACGCGAGGGCGCTCTGGGGCCAACGTCCTGACTTTC.

This clonotype was seen a few times. The chain has TRBV10-3 and TRBJ2-3; 9 bases are shared with TRBD2. This CDR3 is 14 amino acids long. Per germline, CDR1 ENHRY and CDR2 SYGVKD. V was clipped by 7 bases and J by 0 bases; unmatched bases: 2. In DNA form, the CDR3 reads TGTGCCATCAATGCGGGGGGGAGCACAGATACGCAGTATTTT. Translation: CAINAGGSTDTQYF.

The chain links TRBV23-1 to TRBJ2-4; D possibly matches TRBD1 or TRBD2 (7 bases each). TRBV23-1 is identified as an open reading frame with a role that is uncertain. V lost 0 bases, J lost 1 base, and 16 bases lay in between. The CDR3 covers 18 residues. In nucleotides, the CDR3 is TGCGCCAGCAGTCAATCTCCCGGGGAGGGGGCTGCCAAAAACATTCAGTACTTC. It codes for CASSQSPGEGAAKNIQYF.

The chain carries TRBV20-1 and TRBJ1-2; D possibly corresponds to TRBD1 (6 bases). The CDR3 runs 13 residues. CDR1 is DFQATT, CDR2 SNEGSKA, per germline (reference sequence). The ends were cut back, 4 bases at V and 5 bases at J, with 14 bases in the middle. CDR3 sequence: CSAKDRSPYGYTF. CDR3 DNA: TGCAGTGCTAAAGACAGGAGCCCATATGGCTACACCTTC.

The chain recombines TRBV11-2 with TRBJ1-1, with D possibly TRBD1 on 5 matching bases. The CDR3 has 14 amino acids. The ends were cut back, 1 base at V and 4 bases at J, with 10 bases in the middle. The germline gives CDR1 SGHAT, CDR2 FQNNGV. Here the CDR3 reads CASSLVRGTTEAFF. DNA of the CDR3: TGTGCCAGCAGCTTAGTCCGGGGGACCACTGAAGCTTTCTTT.

A few counts support this clonotype. CDR3 nucleotide sequence: TGCAGTGCTAGTGGCAGGGGGATCTCTGAAGCTTTCTTT. This translates into CSASGRGISEAFF. The chain recombines TRBV20-1 with TRBJ1-1, with TRBD1 matching 7 bases. With 3 bases clipped from V and 6 bases from J, the junction kept 7 bases outside the gene matches. The germline V gene encodes CDR1 DFQATT and CDR2 SNEGSKA (reference sequence). The CDR3 is 13 residues long.

V and J are TRBV20-1 and TRBJ2-5; D remains unclear. Trimming took off 2 bases at V and 2 bases at J, with 6 bases between the two ends. Germline values: CDR1 DFQATT, CDR2 SNEGSKA (reference sequence). The CDR3 is 12 amino acids. CDR3 DNA sequence: TGCAGTGCTAGACGGCCACAAGAGACCCAGTACTTC. This translates into CSARRPQETQYF.

The chain recombines TRBV7-2 with TRBJ2-3, with D perhaps TRBD1 (6 bases). Germline V gene lookup returns CDR1 SGHTA and CDR2 FQGNSA. This CDR3 is 14 amino acids long. Trimming took 8 bases from V and 14 from J, leaving 26 bases between them. CDR3 DNA sequence: TGTGCCAGCCTTTGGACAGCTGGAACTTTCATTTCGTATTTT. Translation: CASLWTAGTFISYF. Based on the CDR3 plus reference TRBV7-2 and TRBJ2-3, the full variable domain is GAGVSQSPSNKVTEKGKDVELRCDPISGHTALYWYRQSLGQGLEFLIYFQGNSAPDKSGLPSDRFSAERTGGSVSTLTIQRTQQEDSAVYLCASLWTAGTFISYFGPGTRLTVL.